The clone carrying this T cell receptor beta chain was recorded many times. The antigen is not known. The sample is drawn from a study of spatial heterogeneity in lung cancer. At the level of the study: TCR transcript counts in tumor regions correlated strongly with a T cell module score from matched bulk RNA-seq. General observations from the study: Within tumors, counts of expanded alpha and beta TCRs tracked tumor mutation counts.

With 2 bases clipped from V and 5 bases from J, the junction kept 5 bases outside the gene matches. Germline V gene data show CDR1 as MNHEY and CDR2 as SMNVEV (reference sequence). The CDR3 has 14 residues. Time point defined: sample taken at primary tumor resection. TCRdb called the 5' RACE reads again in MiXCR, with one record for every CDR3 protein. The table includes under 20,000 distinct CDR3 sequences, approximately 6.5% detected once. This sample comprised lung tumor tissue, obtained at surgery. The sequence was obtained from a female donor with early-stage non-small cell lung cancer. This chain uses TRBV27 with TRBJ2-5, with 7 bases identical to TRBD1. The CDR3 loop reads CASSLQGVGETQYF. The DNA for the CDR3 is TGTGCCAGCAGTTTACAGGGGGTCGGGGAGACCCAGTACTTC.